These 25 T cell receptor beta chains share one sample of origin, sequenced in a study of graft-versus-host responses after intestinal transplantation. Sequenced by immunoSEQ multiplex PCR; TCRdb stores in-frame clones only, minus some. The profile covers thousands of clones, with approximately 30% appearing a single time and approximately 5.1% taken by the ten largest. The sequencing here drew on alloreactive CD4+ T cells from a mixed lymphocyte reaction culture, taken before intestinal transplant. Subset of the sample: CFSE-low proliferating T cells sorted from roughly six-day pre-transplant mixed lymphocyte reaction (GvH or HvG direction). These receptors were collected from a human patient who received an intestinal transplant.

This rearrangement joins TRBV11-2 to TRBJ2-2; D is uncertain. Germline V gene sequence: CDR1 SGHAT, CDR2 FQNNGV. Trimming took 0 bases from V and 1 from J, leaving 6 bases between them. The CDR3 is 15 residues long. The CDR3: CASSLDRQNTGELFF. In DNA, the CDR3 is TGTGCCAGCAGCTTAGACAGACAGAACACCGGGGAGCTGTTTTTT.

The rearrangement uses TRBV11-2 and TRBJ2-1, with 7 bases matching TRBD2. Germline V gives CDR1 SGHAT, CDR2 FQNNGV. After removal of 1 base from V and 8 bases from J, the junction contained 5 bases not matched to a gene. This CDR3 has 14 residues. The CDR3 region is CASSLVGLDYEQFF. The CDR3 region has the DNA TGTGCCAGCAGCTTAGTCGGACTAGATTATGAGCAGTTCTTC.

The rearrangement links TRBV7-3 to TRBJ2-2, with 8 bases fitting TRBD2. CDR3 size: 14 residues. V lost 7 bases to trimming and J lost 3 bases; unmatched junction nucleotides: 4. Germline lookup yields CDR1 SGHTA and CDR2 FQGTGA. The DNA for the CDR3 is TGTGCCAGCAAAGGGACTAGTGACACCGGGGAGCTGTTTTTT. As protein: CASKGTSDTGELFF.

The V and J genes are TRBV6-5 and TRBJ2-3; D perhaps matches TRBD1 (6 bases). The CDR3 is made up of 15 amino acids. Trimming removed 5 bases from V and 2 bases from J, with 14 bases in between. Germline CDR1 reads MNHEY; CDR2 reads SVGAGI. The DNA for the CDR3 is TGTGCCAGCAGTCGCCGGGACACCTACACAGATACGCAGTATTTT. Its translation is CASSRRDTYTDTQYF.

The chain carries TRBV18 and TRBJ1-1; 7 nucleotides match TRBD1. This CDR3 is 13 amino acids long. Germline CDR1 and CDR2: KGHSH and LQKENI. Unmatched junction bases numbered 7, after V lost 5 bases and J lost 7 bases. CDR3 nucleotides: TGTGCCAGCTCATTCGACAGGGTGAGTGAAGCTTTCTTT. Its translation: CASSFDRVSEAFF.

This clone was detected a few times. The CDR3 spells CASSRAPPLNTEAFF. The DNA for the CDR3 is TGTGCCAGCAGCCGTGCGCCCCCTTTGAACACTGAAGCTTTCTTT. The chain recombines TRBV4-2 with TRBJ1-1, with no clear D. The CDR3 contains 15 residues. In germline, CDR1 is LGHNA, CDR2 YNFKEQ. Trimming pared 4 bases from V and 0 bases from J, leaving 12 bases between.

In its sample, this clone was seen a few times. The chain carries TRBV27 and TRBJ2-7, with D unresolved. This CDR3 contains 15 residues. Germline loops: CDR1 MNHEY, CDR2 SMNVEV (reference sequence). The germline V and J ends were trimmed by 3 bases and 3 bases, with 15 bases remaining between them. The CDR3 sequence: CASSFLPPNFYEQYF. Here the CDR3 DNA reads TGTGCCAGCAGTTTTCTCCCTCCTAACTTCTACGAGCAGTACTTC.

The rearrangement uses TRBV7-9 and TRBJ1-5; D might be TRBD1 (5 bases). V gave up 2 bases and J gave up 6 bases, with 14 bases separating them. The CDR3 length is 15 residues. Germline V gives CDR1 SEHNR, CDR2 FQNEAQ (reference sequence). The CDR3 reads CASSLTGGSGQPQHF. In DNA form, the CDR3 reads TGTGCCAGCAGCTTAACTGGGGGGTCTGGTCAGCCCCAGCATTTT.

CDR3 in amino acids: CAWRTGFEYGYTF. The CDR3 DNA reads as TGTGCCTGGAGAACAGGGTTTGAGTATGGCTACACCTTC. The V call is TRBV30, the J call TRBJ1-2; weak D call: TRBD1 (6 bases). Germline loops: CDR1 GTSNPN, CDR2 SVGIG (reference sequence). V lost 3 bases, J lost 5 bases, and 13 bases lay in between. There are 13 residues in the CDR3.

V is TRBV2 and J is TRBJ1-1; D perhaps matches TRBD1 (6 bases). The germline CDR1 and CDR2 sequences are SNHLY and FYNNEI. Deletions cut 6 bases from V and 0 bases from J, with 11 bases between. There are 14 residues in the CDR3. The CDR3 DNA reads TGTGCCAGCAGGGTGGACAGATTGAACACTGAAGCTTTCTTT. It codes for CASRVDRLNTEAFF.

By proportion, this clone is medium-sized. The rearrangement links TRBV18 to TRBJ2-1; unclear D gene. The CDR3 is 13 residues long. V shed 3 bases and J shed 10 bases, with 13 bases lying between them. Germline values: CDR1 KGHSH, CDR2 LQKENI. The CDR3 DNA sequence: TGTGCCAGCTCACCTAACTACTTCTGGGAGCAGTTCTTC. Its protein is CASSPNYFWEQFF.

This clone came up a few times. The CDR3 coding sequence is TGTGCTAGTGGCTTGTGGGGGCTGAACACTGAAGCTTTCTTT. The encoded protein is CASGLWGLNTEAFF. The genes are TRBV12-5 and TRBJ1-1; D might be TRBD1 (6 bases). The CDR3 sequence is 14 residues long. Per the germline V gene, CDR1 is LGHNT and CDR2 is FRNRAP. Deletions cut 6 bases from V and 0 bases from J, with 11 bases between.

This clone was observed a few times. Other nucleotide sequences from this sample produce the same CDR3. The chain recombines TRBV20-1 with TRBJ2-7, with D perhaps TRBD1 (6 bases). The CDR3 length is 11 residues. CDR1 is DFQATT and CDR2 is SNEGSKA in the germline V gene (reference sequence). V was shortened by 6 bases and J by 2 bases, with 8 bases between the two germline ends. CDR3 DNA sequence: TGCAGTGCAGGGGGAACCTACGAGCAGTACTTC. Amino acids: CSAGGTYEQYF.

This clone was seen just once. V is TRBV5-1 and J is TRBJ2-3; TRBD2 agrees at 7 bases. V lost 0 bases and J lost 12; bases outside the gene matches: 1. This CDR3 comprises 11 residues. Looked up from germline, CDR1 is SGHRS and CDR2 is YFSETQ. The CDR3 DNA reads TGCGCCAGCAGCTTGGGGGGGGGACAGTATTTT. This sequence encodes CASSLGGGQYF.

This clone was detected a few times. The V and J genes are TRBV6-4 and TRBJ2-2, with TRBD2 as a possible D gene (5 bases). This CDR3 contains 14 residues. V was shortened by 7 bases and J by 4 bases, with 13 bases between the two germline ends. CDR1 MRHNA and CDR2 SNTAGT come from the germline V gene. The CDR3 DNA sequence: TGTGCCAGCAAGCCAGAGGGCGGCACCGGGGAGCTGTTTTTT. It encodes CASKPEGGTGELFF.

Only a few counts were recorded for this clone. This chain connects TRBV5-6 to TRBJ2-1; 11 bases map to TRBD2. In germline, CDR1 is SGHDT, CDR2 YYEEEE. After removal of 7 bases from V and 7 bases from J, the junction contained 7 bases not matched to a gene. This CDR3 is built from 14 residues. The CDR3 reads CASLPGLADNEQFF. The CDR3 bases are TGTGCCAGCTTACCGGGACTAGCGGATAATGAGCAGTTCTTC.

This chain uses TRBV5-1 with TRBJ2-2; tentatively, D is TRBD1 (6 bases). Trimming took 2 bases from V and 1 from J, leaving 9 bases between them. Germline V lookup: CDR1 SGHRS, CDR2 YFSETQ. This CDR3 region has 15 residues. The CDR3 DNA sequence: TGCGCCAGCAGCTTCGGGACAATGAACACCGGGGAGCTGTTTTTT. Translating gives CASSFGTMNTGELFF.

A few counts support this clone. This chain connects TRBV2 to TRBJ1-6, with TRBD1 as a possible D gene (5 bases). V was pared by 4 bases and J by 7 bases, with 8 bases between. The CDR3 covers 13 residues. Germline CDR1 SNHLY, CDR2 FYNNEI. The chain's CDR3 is CASSGEGNSPLHF. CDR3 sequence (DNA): TGTGCCAGCAGTGGGGAGGGGAATTCACCCCTCCACTTT.

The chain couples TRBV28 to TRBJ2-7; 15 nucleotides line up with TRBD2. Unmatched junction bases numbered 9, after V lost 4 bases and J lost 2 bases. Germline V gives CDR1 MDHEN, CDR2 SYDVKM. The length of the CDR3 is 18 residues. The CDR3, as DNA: TGTGCCAGCAGTTCCCCGGGACTAGCGGGGGGTTGGACCTACGAGCAGTACTTC. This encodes CASSSPGLAGGWTYEQYF.

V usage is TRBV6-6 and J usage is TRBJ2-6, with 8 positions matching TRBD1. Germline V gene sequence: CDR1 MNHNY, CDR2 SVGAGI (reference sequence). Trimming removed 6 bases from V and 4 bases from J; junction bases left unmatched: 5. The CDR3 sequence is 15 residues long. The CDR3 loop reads CASSQGAPGANVLTF. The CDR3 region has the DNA TGTGCCAGCAGCCAGGGGGCGCCCGGGGCCAACGTCCTGACTTTC.

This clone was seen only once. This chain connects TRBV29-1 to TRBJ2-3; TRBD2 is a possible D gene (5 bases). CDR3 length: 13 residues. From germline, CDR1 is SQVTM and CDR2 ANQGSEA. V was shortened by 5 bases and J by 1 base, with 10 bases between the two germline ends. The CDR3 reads CSVRAEGTDTQYF. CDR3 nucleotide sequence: TGCAGCGTTAGGGCGGAGGGCACAGATACGCAGTATTTT.

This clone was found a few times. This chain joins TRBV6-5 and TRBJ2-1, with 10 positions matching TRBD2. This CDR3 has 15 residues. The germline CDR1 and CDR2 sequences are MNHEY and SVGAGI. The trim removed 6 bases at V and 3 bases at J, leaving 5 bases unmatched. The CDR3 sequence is CASRTGTSVYNEQFF. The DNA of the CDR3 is TGTGCCAGCAGGACCGGGACTAGCGTCTACAATGAGCAGTTCTTC.

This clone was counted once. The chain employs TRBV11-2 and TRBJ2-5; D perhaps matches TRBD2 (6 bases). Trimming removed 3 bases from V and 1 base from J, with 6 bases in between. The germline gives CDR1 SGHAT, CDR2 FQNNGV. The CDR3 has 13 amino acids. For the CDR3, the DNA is TGTGCCAGCAGCTTGGGACTCCAAGAGACCCAGTACTTC. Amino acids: CASSLGLQETQYF.

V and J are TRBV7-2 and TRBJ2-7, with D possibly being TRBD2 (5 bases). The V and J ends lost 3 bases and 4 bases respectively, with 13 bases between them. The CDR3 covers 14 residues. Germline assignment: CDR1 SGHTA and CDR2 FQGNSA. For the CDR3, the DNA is TGTGCCAGCAGCTTGGCCGGGAACTCATACGAGCAGTACTTC. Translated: CASSLAGNSYEQYF. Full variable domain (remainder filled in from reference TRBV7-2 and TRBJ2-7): GAGVSQSPSNKVTEKGKDVELRCDPISGHTALYWYRQSLGQGLEFLIYFQGNSAPDKSGLPSDRFSAERTGGSVSTLTIQRTQQEDSAVYLCASSLAGNSYEQYFGPGTRLTVT.

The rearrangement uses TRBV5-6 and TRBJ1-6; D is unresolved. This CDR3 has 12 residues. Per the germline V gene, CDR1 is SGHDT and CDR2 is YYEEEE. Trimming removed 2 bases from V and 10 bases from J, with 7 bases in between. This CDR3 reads CASSLVYSPLHF. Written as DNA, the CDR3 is TGTGCCAGCAGCTTAGTCTACTCACCCCTCCACTTT.